Listed here are 9 T cell receptor beta chains from one sample, sequenced in a study of neurological immune-mediated disorders. TCRdb re-called the 5' RACE reads through MiXCR, storing one row per CDR3 protein. The table includes some 47,000 distinct CDR3 sequences, approximately 15% detected once. The sequenced sample was PBMCs. These receptors all stem from a man aged 55 to 70 in good health.

The table lists this clonotype with many counts. This chain uses TRBV7-3 with TRBJ2-1; 8 positions agree with TRBD2. The V and J ends lost 1 base and 5 bases, in that order; junction bases with no gene match: 4. This CDR3 region has 15 residues. CDR1 is SGHTA and CDR2 is FQGTGA in the germline V gene. The CDR3 region has the DNA TGTGCCAGCAGCTTAATAGCGGGGAAAAACAATGAGCAGTTCTTC. It yields the protein CASSLIAGKNNEQFF.

This clonotype was observed a few times. V is TRBV10-2 and J is TRBJ2-5; D is unresolved. Looked up from germline, CDR1 is WSHSY and CDR2 is SAAADI. Trimming removed 4 bases from V and 5 bases from J, with 8 bases in between. CDR3 length equals 12 residues. The CDR3 DNA reads as TGCGCCAGCAGTGTATTGGCGGAGACCCAGTACTTC. Its protein product is CASSVLAETQYF.

The V and J genes are TRBV6-6 and TRBJ2-7; the D is unclear. Trimming took off 2 bases at V and 4 bases at J, with 6 bases between the two ends. The germline V gene has CDR1 MNHNY and CDR2 SVGAGI (reference sequence). The CDR3 covers 12 residues. The chain's CDR3 is CASSYDPYEQYF. The CDR3 nucleotides are TGTGCCAGCAGTTACGACCCTTACGAGCAGTACTTC.

The genes are TRBV19 and TRBJ1-5; D possibly corresponds to TRBD1 (6 bases). This CDR3 has 15 residues. Trimming left V 5 bases short and J 2 bases short, with 13 bases between. Germline CDR1 LNHDA, CDR2 SQIVND (reference sequence). CDR3 residues: CASSGLGAGNQPQHF. In DNA, the CDR3 is TGTGCCAGTAGTGGGCTGGGGGCAGGCAATCAGCCCCAGCATTTT.

This clonotype was recorded at least ten times. The chain combines TRBV7-2 with TRBJ1-5; D gene uncertain. The CDR3 has 14 amino acids. The germline V gene has CDR1 SGHTA and CDR2 FQGNSA. With 2 bases removed from V and 4 bases from J, the gap between germline ends came to 9 bases. CDR3 DNA: TGTGCCAGCAGCTTAATGGAAGGGAATCAGCCCCAGCATTTT. Translating gives CASSLMEGNQPQHF.

This clonotype was recorded many times. V usage is TRBV5-1 and J usage is TRBJ2-1; maybe TRBD2 (5 bases). CDR3 size: 12 residues. Trimming pared 1 base from V and 6 bases from J, leaving 5 bases between. The V gene's germline CDR1 is SGHRS and CDR2 YFSETQ. CDR3 amino acids: CASSLTSNEQFF. CDR3 bases: TGCGCCAGCAGCTTGACTAGCAATGAGCAGTTCTTC.

This clonotype was counted at least ten times. V usage is TRBV25-1 and J usage is TRBJ1-6; D is ambiguous. The CDR3 length is 15 residues. The V end was cut by 2 bases, the J end by 5 bases, with 10 bases between. Germline CDR1 is MGHDK and CDR2 is SYGVNS. The CDR3 sequence: CASSEPKGDNSPLHF. The CDR3 DNA reads as TGTGCCAGCAGTGAACCTAAGGGTGATAATTCACCCCTCCACTTT.

This clonotype has at least ten counts. The chain carries TRBV6-5 and TRBJ1-1; D gene uncertain. From germline, CDR1 is MNHEY and CDR2 SVGAGI. Trimming shortened V by 6 bases and J by 5 bases, and 7 bases separated the two germline ends. CDR3 length: 11 residues. CDR3: CASRESTEAFF. In DNA form, the CDR3 reads TGTGCCAGCAGGGAGAGTACTGAAGCTTTCTTT.

This clonotype has a single count. The genes are TRBV7-2 and TRBJ2-7; 12 bases are a match to TRBD2. The CDR3 sequence is 16 residues long. The V gene end was trimmed by 5 bases and the J gene end by 0 bases; junction bases not matched to a gene: 5. Germline V gene lookup returns CDR1 SGHTA and CDR2 FQGNSA. The CDR3 sequence: CASSLVLAGGSYEQYF. CDR3 coding DNA: TGTGCCAGCAGCCTGGTACTAGCGGGAGGCTCCTACGAGCAGTACTTC.